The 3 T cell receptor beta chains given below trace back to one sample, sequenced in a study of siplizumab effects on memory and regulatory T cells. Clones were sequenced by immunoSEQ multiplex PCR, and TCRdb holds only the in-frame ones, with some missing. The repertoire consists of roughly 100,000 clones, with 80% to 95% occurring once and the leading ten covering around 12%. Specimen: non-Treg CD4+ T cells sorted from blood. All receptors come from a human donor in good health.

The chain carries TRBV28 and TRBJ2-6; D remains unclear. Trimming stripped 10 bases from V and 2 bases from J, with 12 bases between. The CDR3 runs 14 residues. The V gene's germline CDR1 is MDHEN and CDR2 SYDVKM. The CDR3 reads CATQTPPGANVLTF. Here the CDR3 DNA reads TGTGCCACCCAGACGCCTCCTGGGGCCAACGTCCTGACTTTC.

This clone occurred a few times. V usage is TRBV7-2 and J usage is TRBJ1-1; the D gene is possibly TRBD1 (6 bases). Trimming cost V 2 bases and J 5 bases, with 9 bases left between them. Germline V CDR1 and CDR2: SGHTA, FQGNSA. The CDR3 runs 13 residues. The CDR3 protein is CASSLLQGTEAFF. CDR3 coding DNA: TGTGCCAGCAGCTTACTTCAGGGGACTGAAGCTTTCTTT.

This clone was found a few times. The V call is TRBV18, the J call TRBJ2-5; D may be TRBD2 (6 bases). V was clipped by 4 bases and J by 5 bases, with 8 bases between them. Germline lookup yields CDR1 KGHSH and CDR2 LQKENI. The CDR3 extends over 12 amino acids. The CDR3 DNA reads TGTGCCAGCTCACGGGGGGAGGAGACCCAGTACTTC. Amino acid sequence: CASSRGEETQYF.